Here is one T cell receptor (beta chain) with its context. Antigen specificity is unknown. Separate from the approximately 670-subject first cohort, the roughly 120-subject validation cohort was the one that the donors belonged to. The method was immunoSEQ multiplex PCR; TCRdb's version includes in-frame clones alone and lacks a portion of them. The table records about 170,000 clones, about 95% of them present only once. The data were taken from a study of cytomegalovirus exposure and HLA in healthy donors. Whole-study findings and limits: Through in vitro validation, three CMV-associated chains were shown to be specific for CMV antigens.

Material: PBMCs. The receptor was isolated from a woman under 30 in good health and CMV-seronegative.

CDR3 sequence reads: CASSGGVGTGELFF. The DNA of the CDR3 is TGTGCCAGTAGCGGAGGGGTTGGCACCGGGGAGCTGTTTTTT. This chain joins TRBV19 and TRBJ2-2; TRBD2 might be the D (6 bases). With 6 bases removed from V and 4 bases from J, the gap between germline ends came to 12 bases. In germline, CDR1 is LNHDA, CDR2 SQIVND (reference sequence). The CDR3 has 14 residues.